These 31 T cell receptor beta chains originate from one sample sequenced in a study of cytomegalovirus exposure and HLA in healthy donors. Primers for the PCR totalled 60 Vbeta and 13 Jbeta. TCRdb's copy holds only in-frame clones and misses some; the assay was immunoSEQ multiplex PCR. The sample includes roughly 180,000 clones, roughly 79% of them seen just once. The sample consisted of PBMCs. The receptors were sampled from a man younger than 40 in good health and CMV-seronegative.

The chain is built from TRBV6-6 and TRBJ1-5; D may be TRBD1 (6 bases). V was shortened by 7 bases and J by 3 bases, with 10 bases between the two germline ends. This CDR3 contains 13 residues. Germline CDR1 reads MNHNY; CDR2 reads SVGAGI (reference sequence). CDR3 residues: CASKRQVNQPQHF. As DNA, the CDR3 is TGTGCCAGCAAGAGACAGGTCAATCAGCCCCAGCATTTT.

The CDR3: CASSSLSPRGYLDEQFF. As DNA, the CDR3 is TGCGCCAGCAGCTCGCTCTCGCCCAGGGGGTATCTGGATGAGCAGTTCTTC. The rearrangement uses TRBV5-1 and TRBJ2-1; the match to TRBD1 covers 7 bases. V lost 3 bases to trimming and J lost 8 bases; unmatched junction nucleotides: 17. Per germline, CDR1 SGHRS and CDR2 YFSETQ. The CDR3 length is 17 residues.

This chain joins TRBV30 and TRBJ1-1; D is ambiguous. Deletions cut 1 base from V and 1 base from J, with 10 bases between. This CDR3 has 14 amino acids. Germline V gene sequence: CDR1 GTSNPN, CDR2 SVGIG (reference sequence). In DNA, the CDR3 is TGTGCCTGGAGTGCCGGGAACGCGAACACTGAAGCTTTCTTT. Amino acids: CAWSAGNANTEAFF.

The V call is TRBV6-5, the J call TRBJ1-3, with D hard to call. The CDR3 sequence is 15 residues long. V was shortened by 2 bases and J by 0 bases, with 8 bases between the two germline ends. The germline V gene encodes CDR1 MNHEY and CDR2 SVGAGI. The CDR3 region is CASSYRPSSGNTIYF. As DNA, the CDR3 is TGTGCCAGCAGTTACAGGCCTAGCTCTGGAAACACCATATATTTT.

The rearrangement links TRBV2 to TRBJ1-5; TRBD1 might be the D (5 bases). The V and J ends lost 7 bases and 7 bases respectively, with 17 bases between them. The CDR3 totals 14 residues. CDR1 and CDR2 (germline): SNHLY, FYNNEI. CDR3 loop: CASNGGNARQPQHF. The CDR3 coding sequence is TGTGCCAGCAACGGGGGGAATGCGCGGCAGCCCCAGCATTTT.

The chain combines TRBV2 with TRBJ2-1; 11 bases line up with TRBD2. This CDR3 region has 21 residues. Germline V lookup: CDR1 SNHLY, CDR2 FYNNEI. J gave up 0 bases and V 2 bases, and 15 bases lay outside the gene matches. CDR3 protein: CASSETRPGTSGLSSYNEQFF. The CDR3 nucleotides are TGTGCCAGCAGTGAAACACGGCCCGGGACTAGCGGCCTTAGCTCCTACAATGAGCAGTTCTTC.

The chain joins TRBV6-1 to TRBJ1-2; the match to TRBD1 covers 8 bases. The germline gives CDR1 MNHNS, CDR2 SASEGT. The length of the CDR3 is 14 residues. The J segment lost 5 bases and the V segment lost 2 bases, leaving 4 bases of the junction unmatched. CDR3 amino acids: CASSESWTGYGYTF. In DNA form, the CDR3 reads TGTGCCAGCAGTGAATCCTGGACAGGGTATGGCTACACCTTC.

This clone has just one count. This sequence joins TRBV21-1 and TRBJ2-5; TRBD1, the D gene given by the table, was not confirmed from the DNA. TRBV21-1 is annotated as a pseudogene. The CDR3 is 16 residues long. The CDR3 loop is CASSKPRDSSEETQYF. The CDR3 DNA is TGTGCCAGCAGCAAACCCCGGGACAGCAGCGAAGAGACCCAGTACTTC.

The rearrangement uses TRBV6-4 and TRBJ2-1; 11 bases are a match to TRBD2. This CDR3 has 16 residues. The germline V gene has CDR1 MRHNA and CDR2 SNTAGT. After removal of 6 bases from V and 9 bases from J, the junction contained 13 bases not matched to a gene. CDR3 region: CASSPGTSGTYGEQFF. CDR3 bases: TGTGCCAGCAGCCCCGGGACTAGCGGTACCTACGGTGAGCAGTTCTTC.

This chain joins TRBV7-9 and TRBJ1-4, with 7 bases aligning to TRBD1. This CDR3 is built from 17 residues. Germline values: CDR1 SEHNR, CDR2 FQNEAQ (reference sequence). V trimming: 3 bases; J trimming: 8 bases; junction bases outside the gene matches: 15. The CDR3 DNA reads as TGTGCCAGCAGCTTGGGGCGACAGGGAACGGGAGAGGAAAAACTGTTTTTT. This translates into CASSLGRQGTGEEKLFF.

This clone appeared once. The chain has TRBV7-2 and TRBJ2-6; D possibly corresponds to TRBD2 (6 bases). CDR1 is SGHTA and CDR2 is FQGNSA in the germline V gene. The ends were cut back, 7 bases at V and 0 bases at J, with 10 bases in the middle. The CDR3 length is 15 residues. CDR3 sequence: CASMRDLSGANVLTF. In DNA form, the CDR3 reads TGTGCCAGCATGCGGGACCTCTCTGGGGCCAACGTCCTGACTTTC. Full variable domain (remainder filled in from reference TRBV7-2 and TRBJ2-6): GAGVSQSPSNKVTEKGKDVELRCDPISGHTALYWYRQSLGQGLEFLIYFQGNSAPDKSGLPSDRFSAERTGGSVSTLTIQRTQQEDSAVYLCASMRDLSGANVLTFGAGSRLTVL.

This clone was seen only once. This chain links TRBV16 with TRBJ1-5, with D possibly matching TRBD1 (6 bases). V was clipped by 1 base and J by 0 bases, with 16 bases between them. The CDR3 sequence is 18 residues long. Germline CDR1 is KGHSY and CDR2 is FQNENV. CDR3 loop: CASSQYTGGGYSNQPQHF. The CDR3 DNA is TGTGCCAGCAGCCAATACACGGGTGGGGGCTATAGCAATCAGCCCCAGCATTTT.

This chain joins TRBV6-4 and TRBJ2-1, with 11 bases that match TRBD2. The CDR3 covers 14 residues. J was trimmed by 8 bases and V by 3 bases; bases with no gene match: 3. CDR1 is MRHNA and CDR2 is SNTAGT in the germline V gene. The CDR3 DNA is TGTGCCAGCAGTGAGGCTAGCGGGGGGTATGAGCAGTTCTTC. This encodes CASSEASGGYEQFF.

The gene calls are TRBV9 and TRBJ1-3; 10 bases align to TRBD1. This CDR3 has 15 amino acids. Germline-derived CDR1 and CDR2 are SGDLS and YYNGEE. Trimming cost V 3 bases and J 4 bases; bases outside gene matches: 4. In nucleotides, the CDR3 is TGTGCCAGCAGCGGGGACAGGGGAATCGGAAACACCATATATTTT. Translation gives CASSGDRGIGNTIYF.

The chain employs TRBV11-2 and TRBJ2-7; 10 bases match TRBD1. In germline, CDR1 is SGHAT, CDR2 FQNNGV. With 6 bases clipped from V and 4 bases from J, the junction kept 6 bases outside the gene matches. The CDR3 consists of 14 residues. The CDR3 region has the DNA TGTGCCAGCAGGCGACCGGGACAGGGGTACGAGCAGTACTTC. Its translation: CASRRPGQGYEQYF. Using reference TRBV11-2 and TRBJ2-7 for the parts outside the CDR3, the full variable domain is EAGVAQSPRYKIIEKRQSVAFWCNPISGHATLYWYQQILGQGPKLLIQFQNNGVVDDSQLPKDRFSAERLKGVDSTLKIQPAKLEDSAVYLCASRRPGQGYEQYFGPGTRLTVT.

The chain combines TRBV7-2 with TRBJ2-3; D might be TRBD2 (5 bases). Germline CDR1 and CDR2: SGHTA and FQGNSA. The V end lost 5 bases, the J end lost 4 bases, and 7 bases lay between the germline ends. CDR3 length: 12 amino acids. CDR3 protein: CASSPRADTQYF. The CDR3 DNA is TGTGCCAGCAGCCCGAGGGCAGATACGCAGTATTTT.

The DNA for the CDR3 is TGTGCCAGCAGTTTACTTAACGGTGGCTACACCTTC. Residues: CASSLLNGGYTF. This chain joins TRBV28 and TRBJ1-2; D gene ambiguous. The CDR3 has 12 amino acids. Germline V gives CDR1 MDHEN, CDR2 SYDVKM. With 2 bases removed from V and 7 bases from J, the gap between germline ends came to 8 bases.

The chain couples TRBV30 to TRBJ1-2; a weak D match, TRBD1 (6 bases). V lost 0 bases, J lost 8 bases, and 13 bases lay in between. CDR1 is GTSNPN and CDR2 is SVGIG in the germline V gene (reference sequence). This CDR3 is built from 13 residues. In DNA form, the CDR3 reads TGTGCCTGGAGTGTAAGAGGGGGTCAGGGCTACACCTTC. Residues: CAWSVRGGQGYTF.

Here the CDR3 DNA reads TGTGCCATCAAACAGACAGGATCCTCTGGCTATGGCTACACCTTC. Protein sequence: CAIKQTGSSGYGYTF. V gene TRBV10-3 combines with J gene TRBJ1-2; a weak D match, TRBD1 (6 bases). The V and J ends lost 7 bases and 4 bases respectively, with 19 bases between them. The CDR3 runs to 15 residues. Looked up from germline, CDR1 is ENHRY and CDR2 is SYGVKD.

This clone has a single count. The V gene is TRBV7-6, the J gene TRBJ2-3; TRBD2 might be the D (6 bases). V lost 3 bases and J lost 2, with 18 bases in between. CDR1 and CDR2 from the germline V gene are SGHVS and FNYEAQ. CDR3 size: 17 residues. CDR3 coding DNA: TGTGCCAGCAGCTTCTCGTTGGGGGACTTGCACACAGATACGCAGTATTTT. Translating it yields CASSFSLGDLHTDTQYF.

This clone was recorded once. The rearrangement joins TRBV19 to TRBJ1-2, with D possibly TRBD1 on 6 matching bases. CDR3 size: 15 residues. V was shortened by 5 bases and J by 1 base, with 14 bases between the two germline ends. Germline CDR1 reads LNHDA; CDR2 reads SQIVND (reference sequence). This chain's CDR3 is CASSASRGVNYGYTF. As DNA, the CDR3 is TGTGCCAGTAGTGCCTCCAGGGGAGTTAACTATGGCTACACCTTC.

The chain combines TRBV7-2 with TRBJ1-2; D unclear. The V end lost 2 bases, the J end lost 3 bases, and 7 bases lay between the germline ends. The CDR3 length is 13 residues. The germline V gene has CDR1 SGHTA and CDR2 FQGNSA. This CDR3 reads CASSLTQYYGYTF. In DNA, the CDR3 is TGTGCCAGCAGCTTAACACAGTACTATGGCTACACCTTC. Full variable domain (remainder filled in from reference TRBV7-2 and TRBJ1-2): GAGVSQSPSNKVTEKGKDVELRCDPISGHTALYWYRQSLGQGLEFLIYFQGNSAPDKSGLPSDRFSAERTGGSVSTLTIQRTQQEDSAVYLCASSLTQYYGYTFGSGTRLTVV.

The chain links TRBV6-6 to TRBJ2-7; TRBD1 agrees at 7 bases. This CDR3 has 15 residues. V trimming: 4 bases; J trimming: 3 bases; junction bases outside the gene matches: 9. Germline CDR1 MNHNY, CDR2 SVGAGI (reference sequence). CDR3 sequence (DNA): TGTGCCAGCAGTTCCTGGGACAGACCCTTCTACGAGCAGTACTTC. This gives the protein CASSSWDRPFYEQYF.

This chain connects TRBV6-6 to TRBJ2-3; TRBD2 is a possible D gene (6 bases). This CDR3 spans 14 amino acids. Between the trimmed V and J ends, which lost 6 bases and 3 bases, there was a span of 13 bases. CDR1 is MNHNY, CDR2 SVGAGI, per germline (reference sequence). The CDR3, as DNA: TGTGCCAGCAGGATAGGGACTGCGACAGATACGCAGTATTTT. Amino acids: CASRIGTATDTQYF.

The gene calls are TRBV19 and TRBJ2-7; D possibly corresponds to TRBD1 (5 bases). Germline assignment: CDR1 LNHDA and CDR2 SQIVND (reference sequence). This CDR3 comprises 14 residues. Trimming removed 5 bases at V and 0 bases at J, with 11 bases between. The CDR3: CASSPGPSSYEQYF. CDR3 coding DNA: TGTGCCAGTAGTCCAGGGCCCTCCTCCTACGAGCAGTACTTC.

The chain has TRBV7-3 and TRBJ2-3; TRBD1 matches at 9 bases. This CDR3 has 15 residues. CDR1 is SGHTA, CDR2 FQGTGA, per germline. Trimming took 3 bases from V and 0 from J; bases not matched to a gene: 1. The CDR3 DNA sequence: TGTGCCAGCAGCTTTGGGACAGGGAGCACAGATACGCAGTATTTT. This encodes CASSFGTGSTDTQYF. Looking up the rest from reference TRBV7-3 and TRBJ2-3 gives the full variable domain: GAGVSQTPSNKVTEKGKYVELRCDPISGHTALYWYRQSLGQGPEFLIYFQGTGAADDSGLPNDRFFAVRPEGSVSTLKIQRTERGDSAVYLCASSFGTGSTDTQYFGPGTRLTVL.

This clone was detected once. Other DNA sequences of this sample code for an identical CDR3. The V and J genes are TRBV5-1 and TRBJ2-5, with D tentatively TRBD1 (6 bases). CDR1 and CDR2 from the germline V gene are SGHRS and YFSETQ. The CDR3 is 15 residues long. The V gene lost 4 bases and the J gene lost 1 base, with 14 bases spanning the gap. The CDR3 bases are TGCGCCAGCAGCCTGTTTTTACAGGGCCAAGAGACCCAGTACTTC. Its translation is CASSLFLQGQETQYF. The complete variable domain, with remaining parts taken from reference TRBV5-1 and TRBJ2-5, reads KAGVTQTPRYLIKTRGQQVTLSCSPISGHRSVSWYQQTPGQGLQFLFEYFSETQRNKGNFPGRFSGRQFSNSRSEMNVSTLELGDSALYLCASSLFLQGQETQYFGPGTRLLVL.

The chain combines TRBV27 with TRBJ2-3, with D unclear. Germline V gene sequence: CDR1 MNHEY, CDR2 SMNVEV (reference sequence). CDR3 length: 15 residues. Trimming cost V 6 bases and J 2 bases, with 15 bases left between them. The CDR3, as DNA: TGTGCCAGCAGACGTGACACGCACCTCACAGATACGCAGTATTTT. Encoded protein: CASRRDTHLTDTQYF.

The chain is built from TRBV28 and TRBJ1-4; D is possibly TRBD1 (5 bases). The CDR3 spans 14 residues. V lost 6 bases and J lost 4, with 12 bases in between. The V gene's germline CDR1 is MDHEN and CDR2 SYDVKM. CDR3 region: CASSPGIGNEKLFF. For the CDR3, the DNA is TGTGCCAGCAGCCCAGGGATTGGTAATGAAAAACTGTTTTTT. The full variable domain, completed using reference TRBV28 and TRBJ1-4, is DVKVTQSSRYLVKRTGEKVFLECVQDMDHENMFWYRQDPGLGLRLIYFSYDVKMKEKGDIPEGYSVSREKKERFSLILESASTNQTSMYLCASSPGIGNEKLFFGSGTQLSVL.

This chain joins TRBV18 and TRBJ2-7, with TRBD1 matching over 7 bases. The CDR3 covers 15 residues. Germline V gene lookup returns CDR1 KGHSH and CDR2 LQKENI. J gave up 3 bases and V 2 bases, and 7 bases lay outside the gene matches. The CDR3 DNA sequence: TGTGCCAGCTCACCAGGGACAGATAGATACTACGAGCAGTACTTC. This sequence encodes CASSPGTDRYYEQYF.

This clone has only one observation. The chain couples TRBV6-5 to TRBJ2-3; no clear D gene. Trimming pared 6 bases from V and 0 bases from J, leaving 13 bases between. CDR1 is MNHEY and CDR2 is SVGAGI in the germline V gene. This CDR3 spans 15 amino acids. The chain's CDR3 is CASRWSHKSTDTQYF. The DNA of the CDR3 is TGTGCCAGCAGGTGGTCCCACAAGAGCACAGATACGCAGTATTTT.